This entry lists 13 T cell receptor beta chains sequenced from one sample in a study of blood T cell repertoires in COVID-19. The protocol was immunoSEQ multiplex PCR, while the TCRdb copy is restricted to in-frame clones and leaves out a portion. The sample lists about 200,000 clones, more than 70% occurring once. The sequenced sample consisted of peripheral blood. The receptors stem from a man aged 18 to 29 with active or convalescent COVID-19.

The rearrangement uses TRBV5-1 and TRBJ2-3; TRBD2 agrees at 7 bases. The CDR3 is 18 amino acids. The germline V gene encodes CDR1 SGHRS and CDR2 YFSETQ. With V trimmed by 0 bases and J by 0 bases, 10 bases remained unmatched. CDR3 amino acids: CASSLVARESFSTDTQYF. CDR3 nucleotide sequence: TGCGCCAGCAGCTTGGTGGCGCGGGAGTCCTTTAGCACAGATACGCAGTATTTT.

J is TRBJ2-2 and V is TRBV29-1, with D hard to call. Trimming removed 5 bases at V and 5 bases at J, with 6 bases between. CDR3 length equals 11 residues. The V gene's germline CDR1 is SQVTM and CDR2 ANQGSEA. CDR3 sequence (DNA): TGCAGCGTTTTTCTGACCGGGGAGCTGTTTTTT. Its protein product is CSVFLTGELFF.

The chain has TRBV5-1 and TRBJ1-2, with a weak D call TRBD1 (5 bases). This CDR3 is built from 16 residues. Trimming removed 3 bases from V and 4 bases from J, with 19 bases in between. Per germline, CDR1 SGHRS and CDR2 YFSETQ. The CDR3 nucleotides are TGCGCCAGCAGCTCCCGGTCCCGGCCGGGGGGCTATGGCTACACCTTC. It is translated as CASSSRSRPGGYGYTF.

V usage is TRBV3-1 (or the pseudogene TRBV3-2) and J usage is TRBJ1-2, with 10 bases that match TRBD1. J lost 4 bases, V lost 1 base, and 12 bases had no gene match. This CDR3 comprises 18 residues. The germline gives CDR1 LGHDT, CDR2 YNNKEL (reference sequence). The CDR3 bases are TGTGCCAGCAGCCAAGCATTAGTAAGGGGACAGGGGTTCTATGGCTACACCTTC. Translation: CASSQALVRGQGFYGYTF.

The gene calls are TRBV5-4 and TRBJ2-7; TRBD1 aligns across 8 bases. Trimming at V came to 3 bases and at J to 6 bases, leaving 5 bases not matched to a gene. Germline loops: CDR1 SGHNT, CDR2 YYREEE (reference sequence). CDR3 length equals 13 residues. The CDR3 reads CASSSDRVGEQYF. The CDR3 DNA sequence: TGTGCCAGCAGCTCGGACAGGGTAGGCGAGCAGTACTTC.

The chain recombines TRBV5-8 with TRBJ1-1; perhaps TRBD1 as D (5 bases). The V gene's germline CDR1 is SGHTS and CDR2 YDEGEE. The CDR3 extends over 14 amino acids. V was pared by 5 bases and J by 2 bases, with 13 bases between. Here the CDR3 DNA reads TGTGCCAGCAGTCAGGACAAGAGAAACACTGAAGCTTTCTTT. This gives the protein CASSQDKRNTEAFF.

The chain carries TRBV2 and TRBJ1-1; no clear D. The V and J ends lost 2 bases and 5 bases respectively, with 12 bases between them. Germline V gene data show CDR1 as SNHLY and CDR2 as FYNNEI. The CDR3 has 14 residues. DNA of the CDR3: TGTGCCAGCAGTGAATGGCGGGGTAAGACTGAAGCTTTCTTT. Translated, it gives CASSEWRGKTEAFF.

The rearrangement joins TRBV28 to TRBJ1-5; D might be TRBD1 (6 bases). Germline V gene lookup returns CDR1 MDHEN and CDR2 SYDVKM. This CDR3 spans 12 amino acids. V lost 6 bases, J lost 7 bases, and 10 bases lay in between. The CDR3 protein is CASRDQGQPQHF. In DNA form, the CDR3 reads TGTGCCAGCAGAGACCAGGGGCAGCCCCAGCATTTT.

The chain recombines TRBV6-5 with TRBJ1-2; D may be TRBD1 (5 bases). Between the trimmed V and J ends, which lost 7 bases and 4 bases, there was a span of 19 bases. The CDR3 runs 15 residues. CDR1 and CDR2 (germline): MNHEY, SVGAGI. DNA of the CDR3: TGTGCCAGCACCCCGAGTAAAGGGGATGGCTATGGCTACACCTTC. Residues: CASTPSKGDGYGYTF.

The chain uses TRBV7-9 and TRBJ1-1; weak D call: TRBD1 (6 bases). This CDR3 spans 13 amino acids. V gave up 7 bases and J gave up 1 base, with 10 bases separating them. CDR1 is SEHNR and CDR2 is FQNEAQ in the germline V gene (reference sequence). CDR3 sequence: CASTRTANTEAFF. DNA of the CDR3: TGTGCCAGCACCCGGACAGCGAACACTGAAGCTTTCTTT.

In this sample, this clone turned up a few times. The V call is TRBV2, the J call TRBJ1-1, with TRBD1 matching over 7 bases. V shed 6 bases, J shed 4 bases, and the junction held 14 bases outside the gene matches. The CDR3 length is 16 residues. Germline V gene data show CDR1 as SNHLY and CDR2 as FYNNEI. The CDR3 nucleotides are TGTGCCAGCAGCCTTCGGACAGGATCCTTCGGCACTGAAGCTTTCTTT. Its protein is CASSLRTGSFGTEAFF.

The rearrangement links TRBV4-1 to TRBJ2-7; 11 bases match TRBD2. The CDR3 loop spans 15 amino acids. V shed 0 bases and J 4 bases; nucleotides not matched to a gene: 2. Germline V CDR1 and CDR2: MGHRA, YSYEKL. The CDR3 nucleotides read TGCGCCAGCAGCCAAGAGGGGACTAGCGGATACGAGCAGTACTTC. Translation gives CASSQEGTSGYEQYF.

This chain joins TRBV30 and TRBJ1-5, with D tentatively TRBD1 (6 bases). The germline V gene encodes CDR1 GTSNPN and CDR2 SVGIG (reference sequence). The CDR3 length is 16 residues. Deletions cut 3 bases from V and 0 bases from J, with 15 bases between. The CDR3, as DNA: TGTGCCTGGAGCCTACAGGGCCGCATTAGCAATCAGCCCCAGCATTTT. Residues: CAWSLQGRISNQPQHF.